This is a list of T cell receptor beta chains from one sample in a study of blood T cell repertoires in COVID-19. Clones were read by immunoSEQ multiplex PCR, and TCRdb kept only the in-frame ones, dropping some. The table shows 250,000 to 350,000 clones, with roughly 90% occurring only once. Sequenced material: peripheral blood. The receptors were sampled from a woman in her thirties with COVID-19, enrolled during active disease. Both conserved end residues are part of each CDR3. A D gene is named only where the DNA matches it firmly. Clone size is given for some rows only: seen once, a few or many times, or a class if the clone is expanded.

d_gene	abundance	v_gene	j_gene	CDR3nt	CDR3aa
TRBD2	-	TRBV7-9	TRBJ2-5	TGTGCCAGCAGGCTAGCGGGAGGGGGCGGAGAGACCCAGTACTTC	CASRLAGGGGETQYF
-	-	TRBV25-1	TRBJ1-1	TGTGCCAGCAGTCCAGGCCTGGACACTGAAGCTTTCTTT	CASSPGLDTEAFF
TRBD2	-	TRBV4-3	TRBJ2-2	TGCGCCAGCAGCCAAGCAATTAGCGGGCCGAACACCGGGGAGCTGTTTTTT	CASSQAISGPNTGELFF
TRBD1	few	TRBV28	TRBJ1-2	TGTGCCAGCAGCCTCGACAGGGATCGATATGGCTACACCTTC	CASSLDRDRYGYTF
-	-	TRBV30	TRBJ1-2	TGTGCCTATACCGAAAGGGGCTATGGCTACACCTTC	CAYTERGYGYTF
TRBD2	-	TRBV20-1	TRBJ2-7	TGCAGTGCTAGTACCCTAGCGGGAGGGTACGAGCAGTACTTC	CSASTLAGGYEQYF
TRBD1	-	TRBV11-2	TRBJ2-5	TGTGCCAGCAGCGGACAGACAGGGGTAGAGACCCAGTACTTC	CASSGQTGVETQYF
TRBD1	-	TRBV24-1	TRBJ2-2	TGTGCCACCAGTGATTGGGACAGAGCCACCGGGGAGCTGTTTTTT	CATSDWDRATGELFF
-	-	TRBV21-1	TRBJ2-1	TGTGCCAGCAGCAAAGGGGCGACTAGCGGGAGCAATGAGCAGTTCTTC	CASSKGATSGSNEQFF
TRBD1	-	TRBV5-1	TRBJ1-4	TGCGCCAGCAGCCTGACAGGGGGCCGTGAAAAACTGTTTTTT	CASSLTGGREKLFF
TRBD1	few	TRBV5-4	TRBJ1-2	TGTGCCAGCAGAGGAGGGACAGGGAGAGGCTACACCTTC	CASRGGTGRGYTF
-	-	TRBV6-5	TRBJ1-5	TGTGCCAGCAAACGACAGGATAATCAGCCCCAGCATTTT	CASKRQDNQPQHF
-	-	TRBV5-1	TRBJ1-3	TGCGCCAGCCGACCTACCCTTACCCGGGTAGACACCATATATTTT	CASRPTLTRVDTIYF
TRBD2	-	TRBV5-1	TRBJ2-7	TGCGCCAGCAGCCCGGGGACTAGCGGGTGGTACGAGCAGTACTTC	CASSPGTSGWYEQYF
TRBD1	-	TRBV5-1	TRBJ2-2	TGCGCCAGCAGCGACGGACAGGGGGTCGGGAGAGCGAACACCGGGGAGCTGTTTTTT	CASSDGQGVGRANTGELFF
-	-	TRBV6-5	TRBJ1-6	TGTGCCAGCAGTTACTCTGGAGGGAGGAATTCACCCCTCCACTTT	CASSYSGGRNSPLHF
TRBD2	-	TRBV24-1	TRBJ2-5	TGTGCCACCAGTGAACCGGCGGGGGTCAGGGAGACCCAGTACTTC	CATSEPAGVRETQYF
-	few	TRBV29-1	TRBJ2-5	TGCAGCTCCCCTGGGCCGTGGGAGACCCAGTACTTC	CSSPGPWETQYF
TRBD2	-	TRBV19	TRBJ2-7	TGTGCCAGTATCGGGACTAGCGCCGAGCAGTACTTC	CASIGTSAEQYF
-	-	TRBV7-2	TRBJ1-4	TGTGCCAGCAGCTTAGCGTCCCCGGCGGGTAATGAAAAACTGTTTTTT	CASSLASPAGNEKLFF
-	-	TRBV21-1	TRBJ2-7	TGTGCCAGCAGCAGAAGACTAGTAATTCGCTACGAGCAGTACTTC	CASSRRLVIRYEQYF
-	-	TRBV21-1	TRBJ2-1	TGTGCCAGCAGCAAAAGCTCGGGACCGACTAGCGGGAGAAGAAATGAGCAGTTCTTC	CASSKSSGPTSGRRNEQFF
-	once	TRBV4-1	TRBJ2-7	TGCGCCAGCAGCCAAGATGGCAGCACTATTGGGGAGCAGTACTTC	CASSQDGSTIGEQYF
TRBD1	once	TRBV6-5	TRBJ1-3	TGTGCCAGCATCTCGACAGGGTACTCTGGAAACACCATATATTTT	CASISTGYSGNTIYF
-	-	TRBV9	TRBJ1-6	TGTGCCAGTGCCTTCGGCTATAATTCACCCCTCCACTTT	CASAFGYNSPLHF
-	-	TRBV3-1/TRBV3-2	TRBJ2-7	TGTGCCAGCAGCCAAGGGACTCCCTACGAGCAGTACTTC	CASSQGTPYEQYF
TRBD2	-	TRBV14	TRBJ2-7	TGTGCCAGCAGCCAATGGACTAGCGGGACCTACGAGCAGTACTTC	CASSQWTSGTYEQYF
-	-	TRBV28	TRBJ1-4	TGTGCCAGCAGTTATGGGGACTCAACTAATGAAAAACTGTTTTTT	CASSYGDSTNEKLFF
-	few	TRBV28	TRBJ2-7	TGTGCCAGCGCCCAGGACTTGAACCACGAGCAGTACTTC	CASAQDLNHEQYF
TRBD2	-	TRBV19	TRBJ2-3	TGTGCCAGTAGTATGGGACTAGCGGGAGGTCTGAGCACAGATACGCAGTATTTT	CASSMGLAGGLSTDTQYF
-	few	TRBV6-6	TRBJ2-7	TGTGCCAGCTATGGAGGCAGAAACTCCTACGAGCAGTACTTC	CASYGGRNSYEQYF
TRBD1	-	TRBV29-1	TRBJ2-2	TGCAGCGTGGCCGGGACAGGGAACACCGGGGAGCTGTTTTTT	CSVAGTGNTGELFF